Listed below are T cell receptor delta chains from one sample, sequenced in a study of gamma-delta T cells after stem cell transplantation. TCRdb called clones from the RT-PCR reads again using CATT. In the table there are about 14,000 delta-chain clones, approximately 33% of which are singletons. Sample: gamma-delta T cells. These TCRs come from a human donor. It is not recorded whose cells these are; they may come from a transplant donor. Both conserved end residues are part of each CDR3. Each record gives: V gene, clone size, D gene, J gene, CDR3 protein, CDR3 DNA. D genes are given only for firm matches. Size is omitted from some rows. Given values are once, few, many or a class for expanded clones.

>TRDV2|NA|TRDD3|TRDJ3
CACDTGGYSSWDTRQMFF
TGTGCCTGTGACACCGGGGGATATAGCTCCTGGGACACCCGACAGATGTTTTTC
>TRDV1|once|NA|TRDJ1
CALGESTTYASPSPDTDKLIF
TGTGCTCTTGGGGAAAGTACTACCTACGCCTCTCCGTCTCCAGACACCGATAAACTCATCTTT
>TRDV3|few|TRDD3|TRDJ1
CATEVPPTGAPGDKLIF
TGTGCCACTGAGGTCCCCCCGACTGGGGCTCCGGGGGATAAACTCATCTTT
>TRDV2|few|NA|TRDJ2
CACDAGFALTAQLFF
TGTGCCTGTGACGCGGGGTTCGCTTTGACAGCACAACTCTTCTTT
>TRDV2|NA|TRDD3|TRDJ1
CACDTCTGGYGGADKLIF
TGTGCCTGTGACACTTGTACTGGGGGATACGGGGGGGCCGATAAACTCATCTTT
>TRDV3|few|NA|TRDJ1
CASSRPRPTDKLIF
TGTGCCTCCAGTAGACCTAGGCCCACCGATAAACTCATCTTT
>TRAV29/DV5|few|TRDD3|TRDJ1
CAASDIGGYTDKLIF
TGTGCAGCAAGCGACATAGGGGGATACACCGATAAACTCATCTTT
>TRDV3|few|TRDD3|TRDJ3
CAYWGSSWDTRQMFF
TGTGCCTACTGGGGGAGCTCCTGGGACACCCGACAGATGTTTTTC
>TRDV2|NA|NA|TRDJ3
CACDTGWGSSWDTRQMFF
TGTGCCTGTGACACCGGCTGGGGTAGCTCCTGGGACACCCGACAGATGTTTTTC
>TRDV2|NA|NA|TRDJ1
CACDARRLGDKLIF
TGTGCCTGTGACGCCCGCCGGCTGGGGGATAAACTCATCTTT
>TRDV2|NA|NA|TRDJ3
CACDNTGSSWDTRQMFF
TGTGCCTGTGACAATACTGGGAGCTCCTGGGACACCCGACAGATGTTTTTC
>TRDV1|once|TRDD3|TRDJ1
CALGEPRGPMEHGGYDKLIF
TGTGCTCTTGGGGAACCAAGAGGACCTATGGAGCATGGGGGATACGATAAACTCATCTTT
>TRAV29/DV5|NA|TRDD3|TRDJ1
CAATTGGDSGTDKLIF
TGTGCAGCAACTACCGGGGGGGATAGTGGGACCGATAAACTCATCTTT
>TRDV1|NA|TRDD3|TRDJ1
CALGHLRGYANQGTDKLIF
TGTGCTCTTGGGCACCTACGGGGATACGCAAATCAGGGTACGGATAAACTCATCTTT
>TRDV3|few|TRDD3|TRDJ1
CAFQTPSPLYWGIRVEYTDKLIF
TGTGCCTTCCAAACGCCTTCCCCTCTTTACTGGGGGATACGCGTTGAATACACCGATAAACTCATCTTT
>TRDV2|few|TRDD3|TRDJ3
CACDKYWGIPSWDTRQMFF
TGTGCCTGTGACAAGTACTGGGGGATACCATCCTGGGACACCCGACAGATGTTTTTC
>TRDV2|NA|TRDD3|TRDJ1
CACDTGLGDTTYKLIF
TGTGCCTGTGACACCGGTCTGGGGGATACGACCTATAAACTCATCTTT